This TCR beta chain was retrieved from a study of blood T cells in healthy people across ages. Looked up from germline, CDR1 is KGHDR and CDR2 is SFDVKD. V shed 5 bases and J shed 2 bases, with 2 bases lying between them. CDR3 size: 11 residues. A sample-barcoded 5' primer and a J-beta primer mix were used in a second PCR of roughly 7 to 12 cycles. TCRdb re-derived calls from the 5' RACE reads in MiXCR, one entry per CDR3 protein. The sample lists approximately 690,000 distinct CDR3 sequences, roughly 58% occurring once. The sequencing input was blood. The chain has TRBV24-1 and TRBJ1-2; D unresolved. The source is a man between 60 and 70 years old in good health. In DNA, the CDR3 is TGTGCCACCAGTGCGAACTATGGCTACACCTTC. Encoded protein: CATSANYGYTF.